This paragraph reports one TCR beta chain. The antigen remains undetermined. This specimen belongs to a study of siplizumab effects on memory and regulatory T cells. Broader study findings: Solely a minor proportion of alloreactive clones could be assigned to unstimulated subsets. Confirmation was lacking for the suppressive function of proliferating Tregs derived from siplizumab cultures. The diversity of naive T cells seemed greater than that of memory cells, and their alloresponse contribution seemed major.

The assay was immunoSEQ multiplex PCR, and TCRdb's table has in-frame clones only and misses some. The sample holds 100,000 or so clones, about 91% seen once. The CDR3 runs to 16 residues. Trimming cost V 3 bases and J 1 base; bases outside gene matches: 5. Germline CDR1 and CDR2: SGHDT and YYEEEE. This TCR derives from a human donor in good health. Some clones in this sample may be carry-over from other donors' samples. V and J are TRBV5-6 and TRBJ2-5, with TRBD2 matching 11 bases. Sequences were obtained from CD4+ T cells sorted from blood. The CDR3 nucleotides read TGTGCCAGCAGCTGGGGACTAGCGGCTAGCCAAGAGACCCAGTACTTC. It specifies CASSWGLAASQETQYF.